These 16 T cell receptor beta chains were all obtained from the same sample, sequenced in a study of cytomegalovirus exposure and HLA in healthy donors. The PCR had 60 Vbeta and 13 Jbeta primers. Clones were sequenced by immunoSEQ multiplex PCR, and TCRdb holds only the in-frame ones, with some missing. The table shows over 150,000 clones, with around 80% occurring only once. Sequences were obtained from PBMCs. The receptors shown here come from a man aged 25 to 40 in good health and CMV-seropositive.

The chain has TRBV19 and TRBJ2-5; TRBD1 matches at 10 bases. Per the germline V gene, CDR1 is LNHDA and CDR2 is SQIVND (reference sequence). The V and J ends lost 7 bases and 1 base, in that order; junction bases with no gene match: 6. The CDR3 extends over 15 amino acids. The CDR3 is CASKDRGLGQETQYF. The CDR3 DNA sequence: TGTGCCAGTAAGGACAGGGGGTTGGGCCAAGAGACCCAGTACTTC.

The chain joins TRBV7-9 to TRBJ1-1; the D gene is possibly TRBD1 (5 bases). The CDR3 is made up of 12 amino acids. The V gene's germline CDR1 is SEHNR and CDR2 FQNEAQ (reference sequence). Trimming took off 3 bases at V and 6 bases at J, with 8 bases between the two ends. The CDR3 sequence: CASSFRASEAFF. The CDR3 DNA is TGTGCCAGCAGCTTCAGGGCTTCTGAAGCTTTCTTT.

The chain is built from TRBV7-8 and TRBJ2-5, with D uncertain. The DNA matches TRBJ2-7 better at its end, which makes the J call doubtful. This CDR3 is 11 amino acids long. From germline, CDR1 is SGHVS and CDR2 FQNEAQ. CDR3 residues: CASSYSVEQYF. Here the CDR3 DNA reads TGTGCCAGCAGTTACTCCGTCGAGCAGTACTTC.

J is TRBJ1-4 and V is TRBV7-9; 7 bases align to TRBD1. This CDR3 comprises 15 residues. Germline V gene data show CDR1 as SEHNR and CDR2 as FQNEAQ (reference sequence). V dropped 5 bases and J dropped 8; count of bases not matched to a gene: 11. CDR3 nucleotides: TGTGCCAGCAGCACTAGGGGGCGGGCGGAAGAAAAACTGTTTTTT. As protein: CASSTRGRAEEKLFF.

The CDR3 DNA sequence: TGTGCCAGCAGCCGGGATAGCGGGGCCACAGATACGCAGTATTTT. This codes for CASSRDSGATDTQYF. The chain joins TRBV9 to TRBJ2-3; TRBD2 matches at 8 bases. The CDR3 runs to 15 residues. Looked up from germline, CDR1 is SGDLS and CDR2 is YYNGEE. Trimming took 4 bases from V and 2 from J; bases not matched to a gene: 6.

This clone has only one observation. The V and J genes are TRBV7-9 and TRBJ1-1, with unresolved D. CDR1 and CDR2 from the germline V gene are SEHNR and FQNEAQ (reference sequence). Trimming shortened V by 5 bases and J by 5 bases, and 12 bases separated the two germline ends. This CDR3 is 13 amino acids long. CDR3 in DNA: TGTGCCAGCAGCGGCAGAACGGGGACTGAAGCTTTCTTT. Its translation is CASSGRTGTEAFF. The full variable domain, completed using reference TRBV7-9 and TRBJ1-1, is DTGVSQNPRHKITKRGQNVTFRCDPISEHNRLYWYRQTLGQGPEFLTYFQNEAQLEKSRLLSDRFSAERPKGSFSTLEIQRTEQGDSAMYLCASSGRTGTEAFFGQGTRLTVV.

In this sample, this clone turned up a few times. The same CDR3 is also encoded by other DNA sequences in this sample. The rearrangement links TRBV10-2 to TRBJ2-7; 7 positions agree with TRBD1. The CDR3 length is 14 residues. V was clipped by 3 bases and J by 4 bases; unmatched bases: 6. Germline-derived CDR1 and CDR2 are WSHSY and SAAADI. CDR3 bases: TGCGCCAGCAGTGAACAGGGGCCGTCATACGAGCAGTACTTC. Translation: CASSEQGPSYEQYF.

V is TRBV4-1 and J is TRBJ1-2; 9 positions match TRBD1. This CDR3 has 14 residues. Germline V CDR1 and CDR2: MGHRA, YSYEKL. Trimming removed 2 bases from V and 7 bases from J; junction bases left unmatched: 5. CDR3 coding DNA: TGCGCCAGCAGCCAACGAGGGACAGGGTTTGGCTACACCTTC. Amino acid sequence: CASSQRGTGFGYTF.

The J gene is TRBJ2-1, the V gene TRBV5-1, with TRBD2 matching 10 bases. V shed 4 bases, J shed 8 bases, and the junction held 9 bases outside the gene matches. Per germline, CDR1 SGHRS and CDR2 YFSETQ. The CDR3 is 15 residues long. CDR3 amino acids: CASSLQAGGLDEQFF. CDR3 nucleotides: TGCGCCAGCAGCCTTCAAGCGGGAGGGTTAGATGAGCAGTTCTTC.

V usage is TRBV6-5 and J usage is TRBJ2-1; 7 bases match TRBD1. The CDR3 spans 15 residues. Trimming cost V 6 bases and J 8 bases; bases outside gene matches: 13. Germline V CDR1 and CDR2: MNHEY, SVGAGI. The CDR3, as DNA: TGTGCCAGCAGAAGCCCGGGACAGATAGGGGATGAGCAGTTCTTC. It yields the protein CASRSPGQIGDEQFF.

The CDR3 protein is CASREGLAETYEQYF. CDR3 DNA: TGCGCCAGCAGGGAAGGACTAGCGGAAACCTACGAGCAGTACTTC. J is TRBJ2-7 and V is TRBV10-1, with 10 positions matching TRBD2. Trimming removed 6 bases from V and 2 bases from J; junction bases left unmatched: 7. This CDR3 spans 15 amino acids. CDR1 and CDR2 from the germline V gene are WNHNN and SYGVQD (reference sequence).

This clone was counted between two and nine times. This sequence joins TRBV7-9 and TRBJ1-1; perhaps TRBD1 as D (5 bases). Germline CDR1 is SEHNR and CDR2 is FQNEAQ (reference sequence). Trimming removed 4 bases at V and 4 bases at J, with 10 bases between. The CDR3 is 13 residues long. The CDR3 reads CASSSAGGTEAFF. CDR3 nucleotides: TGTGCCAGCAGCTCTGCGGGGGGCACTGAAGCTTTCTTT. The whole variable domain, remainder taken from reference TRBV7-9 and TRBJ1-1, is DTGVSQNPRHKITKRGQNVTFRCDPISEHNRLYWYRQTLGQGPEFLTYFQNEAQLEKSRLLSDRFSAERPKGSFSTLEIQRTEQGDSAMYLCASSSAGGTEAFFGQGTRLTVV.

The rearrangement uses TRBV5-1 and TRBJ2-1; 11 bases are shared with TRBD1. V lost 2 bases to trimming and J lost 6 bases; unmatched junction nucleotides: 10. The CDR3 is 17 residues long. Germline values: CDR1 SGHRS, CDR2 YFSETQ. The CDR3 nucleotides are TGCGCCAGCAGCTTTGGACAGGGGGCTTATGAGGGCAATGAGCAGTTCTTC. It codes for CASSFGQGAYEGNEQFF.

This clone was observed once. J is TRBJ2-3 and V is TRBV7-6; 8 nucleotides align to TRBD1. The germline CDR1 and CDR2 sequences are SGHVS and FNYEAQ. V was pared by 5 bases and J by 2 bases, with 9 bases of the junction left unmatched. The CDR3 sequence is 16 residues long. CDR3 amino acids: CASSQKQGAATDTQYF. The CDR3, as DNA: TGTGCCAGCAGCCAAAAGCAGGGGGCCGCCACAGATACGCAGTATTTT. The full variable domain, with the rest looked up from reference TRBV7-6 and TRBJ2-3, is GAGVSQSPRYKVTKRGQDVALRCDPISGHVSLYWYRQALGQGPEFLTYFNYEAQQDKSGLPNDRFSAERPEGSISTLTIQRTEQRDSAMYRCASSQKQGAATDTQYFGPGTRLTVL.

The V gene is TRBV28, the J gene TRBJ2-3; D ambiguous. CDR1 and CDR2 (germline): MDHEN, SYDVKM. V shed 1 base and J shed 15 bases, with 11 bases lying between them. CDR3 length equals 11 residues. In DNA, the CDR3 is TGTGCCAGCAGTTTATCGTATACGCGATATTTT. As protein: CASSLSYTRYF.

The chain has TRBV6-5 and TRBJ1-2; TRBD1 aligns across 10 bases. The CDR3 contains 15 residues. Germline values: CDR1 MNHEY, CDR2 SVGAGI. V gave up 0 bases and J gave up 6 bases; unmatched junction bases: 4. In DNA, the CDR3 is TGTGCCAGCAGTTACTCGACAGGGGGCAAGGATGGCTACACCTTC. It is translated as CASSYSTGGKDGYTF.